This T cell receptor (beta chain) was observed in a study of blood T cell repertoires in COVID-19. About the research overall: The United States, Italy and Spain provided the acute and convalescent COVID-19 samples. PBMCs, B-cell-depleted T cells, or T cells provided the cDNA or gDNA that made up the material.

V gave up 5 bases and J gave up 3 bases; unmatched junction bases: 5. This CDR3 contains 14 residues. CDR1 MDHEN and CDR2 SYDVKM come from the germline V gene. Measured with immunoSEQ multiplex PCR; TCRdb has only the in-frame clones, and not every one. This sample carries approximately 220,000 clones, 70% to 90% of them seen once, and the ten largest clones take around 3%. The sequencing input was peripheral blood. This TCR derives from a man in his forties or fifties who had recovered from COVID-19. The chain combines TRBV28 with TRBJ1-2; TRBD1 agrees at 8 bases. CDR3 nucleotides: TGTGCCAGCAGTACAACAGGGGGTCACTATGGCTACACCTTC. It codes for CASSTTGGHYGYTF.